This TCR beta chain was observed in a study of STAT5B mutations in CD4+ large granular lymphocyte leukemia. This clone was seen a few times. The trim removed 6 bases at V and 5 bases at J, leaving 9 bases unmatched. The CDR3 extends over 15 amino acids. Germline CDR1 MNHEY, CDR2 SMNVEV (reference sequence). TCRdb's table, derived via immunoSEQ multiplex PCR, lists solely in-frame clones and lacks some. The top ten clones hold about 4.4% of a sample with 25,000 to 35,000 clones, roughly 81% of them seen once. The source of this sequence is a human donor in good health. The chain links TRBV27 to TRBJ2-7, with 11 bases aligning to TRBD2. The specimen was CD4+ T cells from blood buffy coats. The CDR3 DNA sequence: TGTGCCAGCAGCCCTATAGCGGGAGGGTTCCACGAGCAGTACTTC. Protein: CASSPIAGGFHEQYF.